The next 26 T cell receptor beta chains were all read from a single sample in a study of blood T cell repertoires in COVID-19. Sequencing was performed with immunoSEQ multiplex PCR; in TCRdb, only in-frame clones are kept and a portion is missing. The sample records about 120,000 clones, over 65% being singletons. The source material was peripheral blood. These receptors were obtained from a human donor with acute or convalescent COVID-19. The donor label of this sample is uncertain.

The V gene is TRBV7-9, the J gene TRBJ1-2; no firm D call. V gave up 0 bases and J gave up 4 bases, with 9 bases separating them. The CDR3 covers 14 residues. Per the germline V gene, CDR1 is SEHNR and CDR2 is FQNEAQ (reference sequence). The CDR3 sequence is CASSLAAASYGYTF. CDR3 bases: TGTGCCAGCAGCTTAGCGGCGGCCTCCTATGGCTACACCTTC.

This chain uses TRBV29-1 with TRBJ1-1, with D unresolved. V lost 4 bases to trimming and J lost 5 bases, with 5 bases between them. The germline V gene encodes CDR1 SQVTM and CDR2 ANQGSEA. The length of the CDR3 is 10 residues. CDR3 region: CSVAETEAFF. The DNA for the CDR3 is TGCAGCGTTGCCGAGACTGAAGCTTTCTTT.

The chain carries TRBV18 and TRBJ1-1; weak D call: TRBD1 (5 bases). The length of the CDR3 is 16 residues. The germline V gene has CDR1 KGHSH and CDR2 LQKENI. Trimming removed 0 bases at V and 0 bases at J, with 11 bases between. For the CDR3, the DNA is TGTGCCAGCTCACCACCGGGGAGGGGAGTGAACACTGAAGCTTTCTTT. Encoded protein: CASSPPGRGVNTEAFF. Together with reference TRBV18 and TRBJ1-1, the CDR3 gives the full variable domain: NAGVMQNPRHLVRRRGQEARLRCSPMKGHSHVYWYRQLPEEGLKFMVYLQKENIIDESGMPKERFSAEFPKEGPSILRIQQVVRGDSAAYFCASSPPGRGVNTEAFFGQGTRLTVV.

This chain links TRBV6-5 with TRBJ1-5; 8 bases align to TRBD1. V shed 7 bases, J shed 4 bases, and the junction held 6 bases outside the gene matches. The germline gives CDR1 MNHEY, CDR2 SVGAGI. The CDR3 runs 14 residues. The CDR3 DNA is TGTGCCAGCATATACCGGGACAGGAATCAGCCCCAGCATTTT. Protein sequence: CASIYRDRNQPQHF.

The chain is built from TRBV11-2 and TRBJ1-2; TRBD1 agrees at 8 bases. The CDR3 length is 18 residues. CDR1 is SGHAT, CDR2 FQNNGV, per germline. The trim removed 5 bases at V and 0 bases at J, leaving 14 bases unmatched. CDR3 coding DNA: TGTGCCAGCAGCCGGACGGACAGGGTTTCTCTTTCTAACTATGGCTACACCTTC. Its protein is CASSRTDRVSLSNYGYTF. The variable domain in full, completed from reference TRBV11-2 and TRBJ1-2, reads EAGVAQSPRYKIIEKRQSVAFWCNPISGHATLYWYQQILGQGPKLLIQFQNNGVVDDSQLPKDRFSAERLKGVDSTLKIQPAKLEDSAVYLCASSRTDRVSLSNYGYTFGSGTRLTVV.

The chain combines TRBV27 with TRBJ1-2; TRBD1 matches at 9 bases. V gave up 8 bases and J gave up 7 bases; unmatched junction bases: 14. The V gene's germline CDR1 is MNHEY and CDR2 SMNVEV (reference sequence). The CDR3 covers 15 residues. The CDR3 sequence: CASSLLGQGILGYTF. CDR3 nucleotides: TGTGCCAGCTCTCTGCTGGGACAGGGAATTCTTGGCTACACCTTC.

V is TRBV7-2 and J is TRBJ2-1; the D is unclear. V dropped 5 bases and J dropped 1 base, with 6 bases sitting between them. The germline V gene has CDR1 SGHTA and CDR2 FQGNSA. This CDR3 is 13 amino acids long. Here the CDR3 DNA reads TGTGCCAGCAGCGCACAATCCTACAATGAGCAGTTCTTC. As protein: CASSAQSYNEQFF.

The chain employs TRBV6-2 or TRBV6-3 and TRBJ1-1; maybe TRBD1 (6 bases). The CDR3 is made up of 14 amino acids. Germline V gene data show CDR1 as MNHEY and CDR2 as SVGEGT. V was clipped by 6 bases and J by 5 bases, with 16 bases between them. DNA of the CDR3: TGTGCCAGCAGCCCGGCGGGGGGGGCGACTGAAGCTTTCTTT. Encoded protein: CASSPAGGATEAFF.

This chain uses TRBV24-1 with TRBJ2-5, with 12 bases matching TRBD2. Germline CDR1 reads KGHDR; CDR2 reads SFDVKD. The junction had 5 bases not matched to a gene; V was cut back by 3 bases and J by 1 base. CDR3 length equals 17 residues. CDR3 DNA sequence: TGTGCCACCAGTGATCCCACTAGCGGGGGGATCCAAGAGACCCAGTACTTC. It encodes CATSDPTSGGIQETQYF.

The CDR3 nucleotides are TGTGCCAGCAGCTTAAGGGACACCCCTAGCTATGGCTACACCTTC. It specifies CASSLRDTPSYGYTF. V is TRBV7-9 and J is TRBJ1-2, with D possibly being TRBD1 (6 bases). The CDR3 covers 15 residues. Looked up from germline, CDR1 is SEHNR and CDR2 is FQNEAQ (reference sequence). V was cut by 2 bases and J by 4 bases, with 14 bases left in between. Full variable domain (rest looked up from reference TRBV7-9 and TRBJ1-2): DTGVSQNPRHKITKRGQNVTFRCDPISEHNRLYWYRQTLGQGPEFLTYFQNEAQLEKSRLLSDRFSAERPKGSFSTLEIQRTEQGDSAMYLCASSLRDTPSYGYTFGSGTRLTVV.

CDR3 amino acids: CASSSDIYGYTF. In DNA form, the CDR3 reads TGTGCCAGCAGCTCGGACATCTATGGCTACACCTTC. The J gene is TRBJ1-2, the V gene TRBV7-8, with a weak D call TRBD1 (5 bases). Germline V gene sequence: CDR1 SGHVS, CDR2 FQNEAQ. The CDR3 sequence is 12 residues long. Trimming removed 4 bases from V and 4 bases from J, with 7 bases in between.

This sequence joins TRBV21-1 and TRBJ1-6; TRBD1 reflects the table's D call only, with no check against the DNA. TRBV21-1 is labeled a pseudogene. The CDR3 is 16 amino acids. CDR3 sequence (DNA): TGTGCCAGCAGCAAAGCGACGGGACAGGGTGATTCACCCCTCCACTTT. It yields the protein CASSKATGQGDSPLHF.

The genes are TRBV28 and TRBJ1-3, with TRBD1 matching 8 bases. Unmatched junction bases numbered 3, after V lost 5 bases and J lost 3 bases. In germline, CDR1 is MDHEN, CDR2 SYDVKM. CDR3 length equals 14 residues. Written as DNA, the CDR3 is TGTGCCAGCAGTCCCGACAGGGGTGGAAACACCATATATTTT. Translation: CASSPDRGGNTIYF.

This clone was seen once. This rearrangement joins TRBV4-1 to TRBJ1-6, with D perhaps TRBD1 (5 bases). Per the germline V gene, CDR1 is MGHRA and CDR2 is YSYEKL. The V end lost 3 bases, the J end lost 7 bases, and 19 bases lay between the germline ends. CDR3 length: 17 residues. The CDR3 DNA is TGCGCCAGCAGCCACGGAGACAGAGCCCGTTCAAATTCACCCCTCCACTTT. It translates to CASSHGDRARSNSPLHF.

The CDR3 spells CASGPGQYYTDTQYF. The DNA of the CDR3 is TGTGCCAGCGGCCCGGGACAGTACTACACAGATACGCAGTATTTT. V usage is TRBV3-1 (or the pseudogene TRBV3-2) and J usage is TRBJ2-3, with 7 bases lining up with TRBD1. This CDR3 has 15 residues. J lost 2 bases, V lost 8 bases, and 10 bases had no gene match. Germline V gene sequence: CDR1 LGHDT, CDR2 YNNKEL (reference sequence).

V and J are TRBV6-5 and TRBJ1-2, with D perhaps TRBD1 (5 bases). The CDR3 covers 13 residues. The V end lost 6 bases, the J end lost 5 bases, and 13 bases lay between the germline ends. From germline, CDR1 is MNHEY and CDR2 SVGAGI. The CDR3 region has the DNA TGTGCCAGCAGGGAGGGGACGTCATATGGCTACACCTTC. Translated, it gives CASREGTSYGYTF.

This clone appeared a single time. V and J are TRBV7-9 and TRBJ2-5, with TRBD1 identical over 12 bases. Germline values: CDR1 SEHNR, CDR2 FQNEAQ (reference sequence). With 4 bases clipped from V and 6 bases from J, the junction kept 6 bases outside the gene matches. CDR3 length: 15 residues. CDR3 bases: TGTGCCAGCAGCTCCACCGGGACAGGGGGCAAGACCCAGTACTTC. It is translated as CASSSTGTGGKTQYF.

This clone was observed a single time. This rearrangement joins TRBV28 to TRBJ2-7; 7 nucleotides align to TRBD2. Trimming cost V 4 bases and J 0 bases; bases outside gene matches: 0. The length of the CDR3 is 13 residues. Germline CDR1 is MDHEN and CDR2 is SYDVKM. In DNA, the CDR3 is TGTGCCAGCAGTTCGGGGGGCTCCTACGAGCAGTACTTC. Amino acids: CASSSGGSYEQYF.

The chain employs TRBV18 and TRBJ2-3, with D possibly being TRBD2 (7 bases). Germline assignment: CDR1 KGHSH and CDR2 LQKENI. The length of the CDR3 is 17 residues. V shed 6 bases and J shed 4 bases, with 23 bases lying between them. Here the CDR3 reads CASSPRAGVGGPDTQYF. CDR3 nucleotides: TGTGCCAGCTCTCCGAGGGCGGGGGTCGGGGGCCCAGATACGCAGTATTTT.

The J gene is TRBJ2-1, the V gene TRBV18; possible D gene TRBD1, 8 bases. The ends were cut back, 5 bases at V and 4 bases at J, with 15 bases in the middle. CDR1 KGHSH and CDR2 LQKENI come from the germline V gene. The CDR3 consists of 15 residues. The CDR3 nucleotides are TGTGCCAGCTCATCCGACAGGGGACTATACAATGAGCAGTTCTTC. It encodes CASSSDRGLYNEQFF.

This clone was recorded once. The chain carries TRBV28 and TRBJ1-2; D gene ambiguous. With 3 bases removed from V and 8 bases from J, the gap between germline ends came to 13 bases. The CDR3 loop spans 13 amino acids. Germline CDR1 MDHEN, CDR2 SYDVKM. CDR3 protein: CASSFGDSGGYTF. The CDR3 DNA follows: TGTGCCAGCAGTTTCGGAGATTCGGGGGGCTACACCTTC.

The sample holds one count of this clone. This chain joins TRBV29-1 and TRBJ2-2; D possibly corresponds to TRBD1 (5 bases). V lost 3 bases and J lost 6, with 14 bases in between. The CDR3 has 14 amino acids. The germline gives CDR1 SQVTM, CDR2 ANQGSEA. The chain's CDR3 is CSVESRTLAGELFF. Here the CDR3 DNA reads TGCAGCGTTGAGTCCCGGACACTCGCCGGGGAGCTGTTTTTT.

The count of this clone is one. J is TRBJ1-1 and V is TRBV18, with D possibly matching TRBD1 (6 bases). The germline gives CDR1 KGHSH, CDR2 LQKENI. The CDR3 contains 16 residues. V shed 6 bases and J shed 0 bases, with 17 bases lying between them. CDR3 sequence: CASSPLPTGLNTEAFF. DNA of the CDR3: TGTGCCAGCTCGCCCCTACCGACAGGATTGAACACTGAAGCTTTCTTT.

The rearrangement joins TRBV5-5 to TRBJ2-5; D might be TRBD2 (5 bases). V lost 5 bases and J 1 base, leaving 15 bases between the germline ends. Per the germline V gene, CDR1 is SGHKS and CDR2 is YYEKEE (reference sequence). The CDR3 is 15 amino acids. The CDR3 nucleotides are TGTGCCAGCAGTTTCCGGGGAGCCGGCCAAGAGACCCAGTACTTC. It encodes CASSFRGAGQETQYF.

The gene calls are TRBV5-1 and TRBJ2-3, with TRBD1 matching over 8 bases. Unmatched junction bases numbered 2, after V lost 0 bases and J lost 5 bases. CDR3 length: 14 residues. Germline CDR1 SGHRS, CDR2 YFSETQ. CDR3 amino acids: CASSLGTGRDTQYF. CDR3 DNA: TGCGCCAGCAGCTTGGGGACAGGGAGAGATACGCAGTATTTT.

This clone was observed a single time. The CDR3 DNA reads TGTGCCAGCAGTGAACCCATCTGGGACAGCTCCTACGAGCAGTACTTC. Its translation is CASSEPIWDSSYEQYF. This chain joins TRBV6-1 and TRBJ2-7, with 7 bases lining up with TRBD1. Germline values: CDR1 MNHNS, CDR2 SASEGT. V dropped 2 bases and J dropped 0; count of bases not matched to a gene: 7. The CDR3 length is 16 residues.